The clone carrying this TCR beta chain was counted between two and nine times. This entry is derived from a study of T-cell memory formation after mild COVID-19. TCRdb reprocessed the 5' RACE reads with MiXCR, giving one entry per CDR3 protein. The sample has about 320,000 distinct CDR3 sequences, around 15% seen once; the top ten hold roughly a fifth. The receptor's source is a man in his late teens or twenties who had mild COVID-19 (a few samples of this study predate the infection). Cell type and time point are not known. Specimen: PBMCs or a T cell subset sorted from them (not recorded which).

The CDR3 protein is CASFPRGGRWDEQFF. DNA of the CDR3: TGTGCCAGCTTCCCGCGGGGGGGCAGATGGGATGAGCAGTTCTTC. The V call is TRBV6-5, the J call TRBJ2-1; 9 nucleotides line up with TRBD2. The CDR3 is made up of 15 amino acids. Trimming took 8 bases from V and 8 from J; bases not matched to a gene: 13. Looked up from germline, CDR1 is MNHEY and CDR2 is SVGAGI.